The entry below gives a single TCR beta chain sequence along with its context. Its specificity is unknown. Amplified material comprised TCR beta CDR3 regions derived from RNA transcripts. A first-round RT-PCR used HTBI primers, followed by a second-round multiplex PCR. TCRdb redid the calling of the multiplex PCR reads with MiXCR, one entry per CDR3 protein. This table has roughly 400,000 distinct CDR3 sequences, about 16% appearing once. The stable label applied to hyperthyroidism with no ophthalmopathy within 18 months of follow-up. Trimming cost V 0 bases and J 2 bases, with 9 bases left between them. This CDR3 region has 14 residues. From germline, CDR1 is SGHRS and CDR2 YFSETQ. This record comes from a study of Graves' ophthalmopathy and Graves' hyperthyroidism. On the study more broadly: Upon initial diagnosis and before any treatment, peripheral blood was collected. General study points: Sensitivity reached nearly 71% and specificity more than 72% when the model predicted ophthalmopathy progression.

The specimen sequenced was peripheral blood. The chain couples TRBV5-1 to TRBJ2-7; D is ambiguous. The TCR originated in a woman between 18 and 29 years old with stable Graves' hyperthyroidism. The CDR3 DNA follows: TGCGCCAGCAGCTTGGCGGGCAGACCCTACGAGCAGTACTTC. Translation gives CASSLAGRPYEQYF.